This TCR beta chain was sequenced during a study of cytomegalovirus exposure and HLA in healthy donors. This clone occurred a few times. PCR employed 60 Vbeta and 13 Jbeta primers. Generated by immunoSEQ multiplex PCR, the TCRdb table keeps only in-frame clones and is missing some. The table lists around 190,000 clones, around 84% of them singletons, with roughly 1.7% in the top ten. This TCR was sampled from a woman aged 18-29 years in good health and CMV-seronegative. Material: PBMCs.

The CDR3 loop reads CASSQTGDHSNQPQHF. For the CDR3, the DNA is TGTGCCAGCAGCCAGACAGGGGACCATAGCAATCAGCCCCAGCATTTT. The gene calls are TRBV28 and TRBJ1-5, with 8 bases aligning to TRBD1. The V gene's germline CDR1 is MDHEN and CDR2 SYDVKM. The CDR3 is 16 amino acids. V shed 6 bases, J shed 0 bases, and the junction held 7 bases outside the gene matches.